Below, 10 T cell receptor beta chains from the same sample are listed, as sequenced in a study of metastatic and nonmetastatic thyroid tumors. TCRdb re-called clones via MiXCR from the PCR reads. The table has approximately 17,000 clones, roughly a quarter seen once. All patients reached thyroid surgery having received no treatment beforehand. The sequenced material came from adjacent normal tissue. These receptors originate from a female donor with papillary thyroid cancer or a benign thyroid nodule (not recorded which). Some clones in this sample may be carry-over from other donors' samples.

This clone was observed a few times. The V call is TRBV27, the J call TRBJ2-5; 9 positions agree with TRBD2. The ends lost 0 bases at V and 7 bases at J; junction bases unmatched: 9. CDR3 length: 16 amino acids. Germline lookup yields CDR1 MNHEY and CDR2 SMNVEV (reference sequence). This CDR3 is CASSLSLAGVPRTQYF. The CDR3 DNA reads TGTGCCAGCAGTTTATCGTTAGCGGGAGTACCGAGGACCCAGTACTTC.

This clone has a handful of counts. This chain connects TRBV10-2 to TRBJ1-2; D not resolved. Trimming took off 5 bases at V and 1 base at J, with 8 bases between the two ends. Germline CDR1 reads WSHSY; CDR2 reads SAAADI. The CDR3 has 13 amino acids. The CDR3, as DNA: TGCGCCAGCAGTCCCGGGTTTAACTATGGCTACACCTTC. Encoded protein: CASSPGFNYGYTF.

This sequence joins TRBV6-1 and TRBJ2-5; weak D call: TRBD2 (7 bases). CDR1 is MNHNS and CDR2 is SASEGT in the germline V gene. The ends were cut back, 2 bases at V and 10 bases at J, with 20 bases in the middle. This CDR3 has 15 amino acids. The CDR3 loop is CASSEKGGANLIQYF. DNA for the CDR3: TGTGCCAGCAGTGAAAAAGGGGGGGCCAACCTGATCCAGTACTTC.

By share, this clone counts as medium-sized. This sequence joins TRBV20-1 and TRBJ2-5; 12 bases fit TRBD2. The V and J ends lost 6 bases and 4 bases, in that order; junction bases with no gene match: 9. This CDR3 comprises 15 residues. Looked up from germline, CDR1 is DFQATT and CDR2 is SNEGSKA (reference sequence). The CDR3 here is CSAHTSSGRVETQYF. The CDR3 bases are TGCAGTGCACACACATCTAGCGGGAGGGTAGAGACCCAGTACTTC.

This clone turned up a few times. The chain employs TRBV29-1 and TRBJ1-1; D is possibly TRBD1 (6 bases). With 6 bases removed from V and 0 bases from J, the gap between germline ends came to 11 bases. The germline V gene encodes CDR1 SQVTM and CDR2 ANQGSEA. This CDR3 has 13 amino acids. The CDR3 reads CSVYRAMNTEAFF. As DNA, the CDR3 is TGCAGCGTCTACAGGGCGATGAACACTGAAGCTTTCTTT.

The gene calls are TRBV9 and TRBJ2-1, with 14 bases aligning to TRBD2. Per the germline V gene, CDR1 is SGDLS and CDR2 is YYNGEE. Germline trimming cut 0 bases from V and 0 bases from J; bases unmatched to any gene: 5. The CDR3 is 19 residues long. The CDR3 region is CASSVEGTSGSLSYNEQFF. The CDR3 DNA reads as TGTGCCAGCAGCGTAGAAGGGACTAGCGGGAGTCTCTCCTACAATGAGCAGTTCTTC.

This chain uses TRBV10-2 with TRBJ2-2; D unresolved. Germline V CDR1 and CDR2: WSHSY, SAAADI. This CDR3 is built from 13 residues. Trimming removed 3 bases at V and 6 bases at J, with 8 bases between. DNA for the CDR3: TGCGCCAGCAGTGATGGGGAACCCGGGGAGCTGTTTTTT. It encodes CASSDGEPGELFF.

This clone was recorded a few times. The chain is built from TRBV5-1 and TRBJ2-1; 14 bases line up with TRBD2. The junction had 8 bases not matched to a gene; V was cut back by 4 bases and J by 8 bases. The CDR3 extends over 16 amino acids. The germline V gene has CDR1 SGHRS and CDR2 YFSETQ. The CDR3 here is CASSVGLAGVEDEQFF. The CDR3 nucleotides read TGCGCCAGCAGCGTGGGACTAGCGGGAGTAGAAGATGAGCAGTTCTTC.

Only a few counts were recorded for this clone. V and J are TRBV6-1 and TRBJ1-1; no firm D call. Germline lookup yields CDR1 MNHNS and CDR2 SASEGT. The CDR3 covers 16 residues. V lost 3 bases to trimming and J lost 3 bases, with 17 bases between them. The CDR3 sequence: CASSDPTGILDTEAFF. The CDR3 DNA sequence: TGTGCCAGCAGTGACCCTACTGGAATATTGGACACTGAAGCTTTCTTT.

CDR3 loop: CASSEHSSRYTDTQYF. CDR3 in DNA: TGTGCCAGCAGTGAACATAGCTCCCGGTACACAGATACGCAGTATTTT. The chain uses TRBV6-1 and TRBJ2-3; unclear D gene. CDR3 length: 16 residues. Germline-derived CDR1 and CDR2 are MNHNS and SASEGT. Trimming left V 2 bases short and J 2 bases short, with 14 bases between.